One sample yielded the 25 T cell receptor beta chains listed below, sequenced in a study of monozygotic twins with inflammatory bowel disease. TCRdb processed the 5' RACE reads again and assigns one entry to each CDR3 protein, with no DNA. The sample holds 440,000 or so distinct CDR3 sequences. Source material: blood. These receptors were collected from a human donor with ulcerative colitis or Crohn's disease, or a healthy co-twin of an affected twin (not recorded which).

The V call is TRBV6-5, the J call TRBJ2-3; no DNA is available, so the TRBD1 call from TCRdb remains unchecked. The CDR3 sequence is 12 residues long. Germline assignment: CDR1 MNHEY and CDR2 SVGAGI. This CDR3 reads CASSSQGYTQYF.

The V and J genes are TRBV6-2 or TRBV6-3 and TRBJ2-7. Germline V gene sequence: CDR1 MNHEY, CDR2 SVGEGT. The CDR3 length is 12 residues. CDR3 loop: CASSRLDYEQYF.

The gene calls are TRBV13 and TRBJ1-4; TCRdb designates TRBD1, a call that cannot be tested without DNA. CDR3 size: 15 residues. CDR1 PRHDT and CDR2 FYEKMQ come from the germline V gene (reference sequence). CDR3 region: CASSLGGDRDKKLFF.

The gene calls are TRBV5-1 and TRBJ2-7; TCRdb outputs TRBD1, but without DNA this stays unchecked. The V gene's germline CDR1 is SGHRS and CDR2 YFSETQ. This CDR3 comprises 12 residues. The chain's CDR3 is CASSLEIGGQYF.

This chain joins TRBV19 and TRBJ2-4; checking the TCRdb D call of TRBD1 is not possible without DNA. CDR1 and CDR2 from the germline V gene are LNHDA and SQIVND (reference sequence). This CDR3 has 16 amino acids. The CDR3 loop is CASSMGPRGSMDIQYF.

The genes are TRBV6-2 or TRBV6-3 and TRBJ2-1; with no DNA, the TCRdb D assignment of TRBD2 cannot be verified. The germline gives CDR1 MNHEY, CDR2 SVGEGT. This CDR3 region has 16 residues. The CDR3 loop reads CASSPLPSGGANEQFF.

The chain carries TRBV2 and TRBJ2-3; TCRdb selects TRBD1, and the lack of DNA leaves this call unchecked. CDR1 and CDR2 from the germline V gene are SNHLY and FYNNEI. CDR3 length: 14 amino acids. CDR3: CASSEQGATDTQYF. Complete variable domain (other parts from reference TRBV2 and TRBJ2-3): EPEVTQTPSHQVTQMGQEVILRCVPISNHLYFYWYRQILGQKVEFLVSFYNNEISEKSEIFDDQFSVERPDGSNFTLKIRSTKLEDSAMYFCASSEQGATDTQYFGPGTRLTVL.

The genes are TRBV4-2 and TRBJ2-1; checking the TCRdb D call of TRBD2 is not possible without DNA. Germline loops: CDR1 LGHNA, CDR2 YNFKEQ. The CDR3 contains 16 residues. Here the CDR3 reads CASSQGLAGGFDEQFF.

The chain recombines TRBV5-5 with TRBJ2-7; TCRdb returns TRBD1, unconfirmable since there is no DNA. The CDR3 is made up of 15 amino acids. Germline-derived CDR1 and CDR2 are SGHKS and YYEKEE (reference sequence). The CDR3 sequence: CASSWGRDNSYEQYF. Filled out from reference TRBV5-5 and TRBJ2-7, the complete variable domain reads DAGVTQSPTHLIKTRGQQVTLRCSPISGHKSVSWYQQVLGQGPQFIFQYYEKEERGRGNFPDRFSARQFPNYSSELNVNALLLGDSALYLCASSWGRDNSYEQYFGPGTRLTVT.

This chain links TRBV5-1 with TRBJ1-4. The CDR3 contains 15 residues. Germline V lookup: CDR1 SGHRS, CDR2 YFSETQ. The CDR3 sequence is CASSLEGTPFEKLFF.

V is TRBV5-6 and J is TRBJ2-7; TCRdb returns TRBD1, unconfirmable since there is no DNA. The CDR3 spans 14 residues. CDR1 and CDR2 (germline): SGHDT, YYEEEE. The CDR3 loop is CASSSGTGAYEQYF. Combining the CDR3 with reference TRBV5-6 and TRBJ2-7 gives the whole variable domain DAGVTQSPTHLIKTRGQQVTLRCSPKSGHDTVSWYQQALGQGPQFIFQYYEEEERQRGNFPDRFSGHQFPNYSSELNVNALLLGDSALYLCASSSGTGAYEQYFGPGTRLTVT.

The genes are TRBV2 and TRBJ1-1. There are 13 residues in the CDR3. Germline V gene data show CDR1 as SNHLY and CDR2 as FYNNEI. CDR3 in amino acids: CASSEAWKAEAFF.

The chain's CDR3 is CAISESDRGHQPQHF. The chain employs TRBV10-3 and TRBJ1-5; checking the TCRdb D call of TRBD1 is not possible without DNA. This CDR3 has 15 amino acids. Looked up from germline, CDR1 is ENHRY and CDR2 is SYGVKD.

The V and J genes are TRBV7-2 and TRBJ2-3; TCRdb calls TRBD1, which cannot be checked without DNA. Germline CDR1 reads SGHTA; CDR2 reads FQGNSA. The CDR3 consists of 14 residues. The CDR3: CASSSRTLTDTQYF.

The CDR3 spells CASSQDVAYEQYF. The chain has TRBV4-1 and TRBJ2-7. Germline assignment: CDR1 MGHRA and CDR2 YSYEKL. The CDR3 length is 13 residues.

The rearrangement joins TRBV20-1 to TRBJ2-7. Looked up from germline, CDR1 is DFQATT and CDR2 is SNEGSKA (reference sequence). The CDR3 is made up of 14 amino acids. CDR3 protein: CSASYSRSSYEQYF.

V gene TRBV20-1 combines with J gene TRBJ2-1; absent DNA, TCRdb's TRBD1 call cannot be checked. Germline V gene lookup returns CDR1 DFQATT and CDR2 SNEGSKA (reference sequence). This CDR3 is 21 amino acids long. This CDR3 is CSARDRGRTDGTGRAYHEQFF.

The CDR3: CAIRSPRTSVGELFF. V usage is TRBV10-3 and J usage is TRBJ2-2; TCRdb reports TRBD1, a call that lacks DNA to check it against. This CDR3 has 15 residues. Germline V gene sequence: CDR1 ENHRY, CDR2 SYGVKD.

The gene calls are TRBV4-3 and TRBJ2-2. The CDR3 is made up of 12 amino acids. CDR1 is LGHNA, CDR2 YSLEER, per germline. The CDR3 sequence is CASSHVTGELFF.

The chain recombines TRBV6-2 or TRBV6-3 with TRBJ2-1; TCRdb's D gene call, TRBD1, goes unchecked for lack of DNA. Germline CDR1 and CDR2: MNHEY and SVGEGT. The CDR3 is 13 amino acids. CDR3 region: CASSYVRGILEFF.

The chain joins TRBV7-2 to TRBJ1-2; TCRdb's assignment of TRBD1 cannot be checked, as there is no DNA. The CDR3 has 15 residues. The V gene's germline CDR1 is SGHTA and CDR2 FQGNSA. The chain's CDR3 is CASSSQGHRDYGYTF.

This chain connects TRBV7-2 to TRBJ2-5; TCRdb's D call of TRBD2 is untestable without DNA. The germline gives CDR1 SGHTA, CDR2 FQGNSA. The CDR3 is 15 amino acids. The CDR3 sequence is CASSLALVRDLTQYF. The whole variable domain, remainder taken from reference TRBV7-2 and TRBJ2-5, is GAGVSQSPSNKVTEKGKDVELRCDPISGHTALYWYRQSLGQGLEFLIYFQGNSAPDKSGLPSDRFSAERTGGSVSTLTIQRTQQEDSAVYLCASSLALVRDLTQYFGPGTRLLVL.

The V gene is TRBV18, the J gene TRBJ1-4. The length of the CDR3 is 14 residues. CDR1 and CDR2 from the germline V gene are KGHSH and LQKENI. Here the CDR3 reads CASSPPEYNEKLFF.

The chain's CDR3 is CASSGDRTINYGYTF. The chain has TRBV5-1 and TRBJ1-2. CDR3 size: 15 residues. Germline lookup yields CDR1 SGHRS and CDR2 YFSETQ.

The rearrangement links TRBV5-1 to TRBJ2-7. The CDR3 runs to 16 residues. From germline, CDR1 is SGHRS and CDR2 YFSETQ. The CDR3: CASSLKFGVYSYEQYF.